Here is one TCR beta chain with its context. This specimen belongs to a study of early T cells in non-severe SARS-CoV-2 infection. TCRdb independently ran MiXCR on the 5' RACE reads; one entry per CDR3 protein. Of about 48,000 distinct CDR3 sequences listed, around 9.1% are singletons. The TCR comes from an adult who was a healthcare worker with PCR-confirmed SARS-CoV-2 infection or an uninfected control (not recorded which). Material: whole blood.

The CDR3 nucleotides read TGTGCCAGTAGTACGTCGGGGACAGATACGCAGTATTTT. Residues: CASSTSGTDTQYF. The rearrangement uses TRBV19 and TRBJ2-3; maybe TRBD2 (5 bases). Germline-derived CDR1 and CDR2 are LNHDA and SQIVND (reference sequence). The CDR3 loop spans 13 amino acids. V dropped 4 bases and J dropped 3 bases, with 8 bases sitting between them.